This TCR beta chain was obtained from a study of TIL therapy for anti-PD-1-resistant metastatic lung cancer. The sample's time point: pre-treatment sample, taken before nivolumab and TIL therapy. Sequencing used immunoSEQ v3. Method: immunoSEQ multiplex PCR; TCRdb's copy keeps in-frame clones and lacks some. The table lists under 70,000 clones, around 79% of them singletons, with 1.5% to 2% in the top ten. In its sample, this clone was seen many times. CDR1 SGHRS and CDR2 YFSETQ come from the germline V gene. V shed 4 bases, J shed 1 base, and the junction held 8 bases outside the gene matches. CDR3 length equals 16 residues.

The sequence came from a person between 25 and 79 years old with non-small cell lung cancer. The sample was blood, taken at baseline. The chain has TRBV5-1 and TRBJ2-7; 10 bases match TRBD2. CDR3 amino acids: CASSRGLAGESYEQYF. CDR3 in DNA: TGCGCCAGCAGCCGCGGGCTAGCGGGGGAGTCCTACGAGCAGTACTTC.